These 12 T cell receptor beta chains were all obtained from the same sample, sequenced in a study of human T cells and chemical hapten exposure (dated by TCRdb to 2020 to 2022). The time point label, as the study defines it: pre-sensitization, week 0. In the paper's terms, the treatment or condition label means: therapeutic diphenylcyclopropenone sensitization with weekly scalp DPC. To prepare the library, RACE was applied. TCRdb shows the sequencer as NextSeq 500. TCRdb applied fastp at Q25 and MiXCR to the public reads, then kept only in-frame beta chains. Each CDR3 protein appears once, grouped with its most common genes and DNA. Counted in this sample were roughly 100,000 distinct CDR3 sequences; 12% of them appeared once. The ten largest clones represent 1.6% of the sample. The sequences come from whole blood, collected in connection with sensitization to the hapten diphenylcyclopropenone (DPC). The source of these receptors is a woman aged 45-65 years with alopecia areata. Some clones in this sample may be carry-over from other donors' samples.

This clonotype was picked up many times. The rearrangement links TRBV5-4 to TRBJ2-7; the D gene could be TRBD1 or TRBD2 (5 bases each). The length of the CDR3 is 16 residues. Germline lookup yields CDR1 SGHNT and CDR2 YYREEE (reference sequence). V was shortened by 4 bases and J by 2 bases, with 19 bases between the two germline ends. CDR3 sequence: CASSLPAGTAAYEQYF. CDR3 nucleotide sequence: TGTGCCAGCAGCCTCCCGGCCGGGACCGCCGCCTACGAGCAGTACTTC.

The rearrangement links TRBV11-3 to TRBJ2-5; no clear D. The CDR3 is made up of 13 amino acids. V dropped 2 bases and J dropped 0 bases, with 4 bases sitting between them. CDR1 and CDR2 from the germline V gene are SGHNT and YENEEA. The CDR3 is CASSLRNQETQYF. DNA for the CDR3: TGTGCCAGCAGCTTAAGAAACCAAGAGACCCAGTACTTC.

Many counts were recorded for this clonotype. CDR3 sequence reads: CASSQGGSTEAFF. The CDR3 DNA is TGTGCCAGCAGCCAAGGGGGTAGCACTGAAGCTTTCTTT. The chain employs TRBV3-1 and TRBJ1-1; no clear D. Trimming took 1 base from V and 4 from J, leaving 7 bases between them. CDR1 and CDR2 from the germline V gene are LGHDT and YNNKEL (reference sequence). The CDR3 spans 13 residues. The whole variable domain, filled in from reference TRBV3-1 and TRBJ1-1, reads DTAVSQTPKYLVTQMGNDKSIKCEQNLGHDTMYWYKQDSKKFLKIMFSYNNKELIINETVPNRFSPKSPDKAHLNLHINSLELGDSAVYFCASSQGGSTEAFFGQGTRLTVV.

The V call is TRBV6-1, the J call TRBJ2-7; D may be TRBD1 or TRBD2 (5 bases each). V was cut by 6 bases and J by 3 bases, with 18 bases left in between. CDR1 is MNHNS, CDR2 SASEGT, per germline. The CDR3 sequence is 15 residues long. The CDR3 bases are TGTGCCAGCAGCCCCGTTGGGGGAACGGGCTACGAGCAGTACTTC. It codes for CASSPVGGTGYEQYF.

This clonotype was detected once. This chain joins TRBV6-5 and TRBJ2-3, with a possible D match to TRBD2 (5 bases). This CDR3 comprises 12 residues. Trimming pared 6 bases from V and 7 bases from J, leaving 11 bases between. From germline, CDR1 is MNHEY and CDR2 SVGAGI. CDR3 coding DNA: TGTGCCAGCAGCCAGGACTTTCATACGCAGTATTTT. This gives the protein CASSQDFHTQYF.

This clonotype was recorded at least ten times. This chain connects TRBV20-1 to TRBJ1-5; no definite D call. CDR1 is DFQATT and CDR2 is SNEGSKA in the germline V gene (reference sequence). The CDR3 has 15 amino acids. V was pared by 3 bases and J by 0 bases, with 12 bases between. This CDR3 reads CSASDTFYSNQPQHF. The CDR3 region has the DNA TGCAGTGCTAGTGACACCTTCTATAGCAATCAGCCCCAGCATTTT.

This clonotype has a handful of counts. The chain combines TRBV27 with TRBJ1-6, with D possibly matching TRBD1 (5 bases). The V end lost 7 bases, the J end lost 9 bases, and 16 bases lay between the germline ends. CDR1 is MNHEY, CDR2 SMNVEV, per germline (reference sequence). The CDR3 is 14 amino acids. CDR3 nucleotides: TGTGCCAGCACCCGTGCAGGGAGTAGTTCACCCCTCCACTTT. The encoded protein is CASTRAGSSSPLHF.

The chain carries TRBV7-2 and TRBJ2-3; 8 bases are a match to TRBD2. The CDR3 consists of 14 residues. V lost 1 base to trimming and J lost 4 bases; unmatched junction nucleotides: 1. Germline-derived CDR1 and CDR2 are SGHTA and FQGNSA. CDR3 in amino acids: CASSLGSGADTQYF. CDR3 sequence (DNA): TGTGCCAGCAGCTTAGGTAGCGGGGCAGATACGCAGTATTTT.

This clonotype was counted a few times. The chain recombines TRBV5-5 with TRBJ2-7, with D unresolved. Trimming pared 1 base from V and 2 bases from J, leaving 10 bases between. The CDR3 has 14 amino acids. Germline V gene sequence: CDR1 SGHKS, CDR2 YYEKEE (reference sequence). In DNA form, the CDR3 reads TGTGCCAGCAGCTTGTACGAGGTACCCTACGAGCAGTACTTC. The encoded protein is CASSLYEVPYEQYF. Based on the CDR3 plus reference TRBV5-5 and TRBJ2-7, the full variable domain is DAGVTQSPTHLIKTRGQQVTLRCSPISGHKSVSWYQQVLGQGPQFIFQYYEKEERGRGNFPDRFSARQFPNYSSELNVNALLLGDSALYLCASSLYEVPYEQYFGPGTRLTVT.

The chain couples TRBV5-5 to TRBJ1-1, with 9 nucleotides matching TRBD1. The germline V gene encodes CDR1 SGHKS and CDR2 YYEKEE (reference sequence). CDR3 length: 16 residues. V shed 4 bases, J shed 3 bases, and the junction held 10 bases outside the gene matches. The CDR3 DNA is TGTGCCAGCAGCGCCCGGGGACAGGGCTATGACACTGAAGCTTTCTTT. It is translated as CASSARGQGYDTEAFF.

The V and J genes are TRBV11-1 and TRBJ1-2, with D unresolved. Trimming removed 2 bases at V and 6 bases at J, with 13 bases between. The CDR3 spans 14 residues. The germline V gene encodes CDR1 SGHAT and CDR2 FQDESV (reference sequence). CDR3 residues: CASSLSGVQNGYTF. The CDR3 coding sequence is TGTGCCAGCAGCTTATCTGGAGTACAGAATGGCTACACCTTC.

In this sample, this clonotype turned up many times. This chain's CDR3 is CASRISGQGAIAKNIQYF. The CDR3 bases are TGTGCCAGCAGGATAAGCGGACAGGGGGCTATAGCCAAAAACATTCAGTACTTC. The rearrangement links TRBV6-2 or TRBV6-3 to TRBJ2-4; 11 bases match TRBD1. The CDR3 runs 18 residues. CDR1 MNHEY and CDR2 SVGEGT come from the germline V gene. Unmatched junction bases numbered 10, after V lost 6 bases and J lost 0 bases.